The 6 T cell receptor beta chains listed next were all sequenced from one sample in a study. TCRdb re-analysed the reads in MiXCR, keeping a single row per CDR3 protein. The sample consists of fewer than 5,500 distinct CDR3 sequences, 9.5% of them appearing once. Sequences were obtained from CD4+ T cells from peripheral blood. The receptor set was obtained from a human donor with rheumatoid arthritis.

CDR3 DNA sequence: TGTGCCAGCTCACCCCGACAGGGGGAAAGCACTGAAGCTTTCTTT. It is translated as CASSPRQGESTEAFF. The genes are TRBV18 and TRBJ1-1; 9 nucleotides line up with TRBD1. V trimming: 3 bases; J trimming: 4 bases; junction bases outside the gene matches: 6. This CDR3 contains 15 residues. Germline V gene lookup returns CDR1 KGHSH and CDR2 LQKENI.

To note about this clonotype: A single base separates this from a much larger clone, so it may be a read error. The chain carries TRBV3-1 and TRBJ2-1; D gene uncertain. CDR3 size: 11 residues. In germline, CDR1 is LGHDT, CDR2 YNNKEL (reference sequence). This CDR3 reads CVSMPTNEQFF. The CDR3 DNA is TGTGTCAGCATGCCAACCAATGAGCAGTTCTTC.

This clonotype ranks as medium-sized. The V gene is TRBV5-1, the J gene TRBJ2-7, with 7 bases that match TRBD2. V gave up 0 bases and J gave up 5 bases; unmatched junction bases: 5. Germline V CDR1 and CDR2: SGHRS, YFSETQ. This CDR3 comprises 14 residues. CDR3 sequence (DNA): TGCGCCAGCAGCTTGGCCGGCGGGAGCGACGAGCAGTACTTC. It yields the protein CASSLAGGSDEQYF.

This clonotype is labeled as medium-sized. V gene TRBV6-6 combines with J gene TRBJ2-5, with TRBD1 identical over 8 bases. The germline CDR1 and CDR2 sequences are MNHNY and SVGAGI (reference sequence). After removal of 6 bases from V and 4 bases from J, the junction contained 7 bases not matched to a gene. The CDR3 runs 14 residues. CDR3 in amino acids: CASRFPDRGETQYF. The CDR3 DNA sequence: TGTGCCAGCAGATTCCCTGACAGGGGAGAGACCCAGTACTTC.

In this sample, this clonotype is medium-sized. This chain connects TRBV7-9 to TRBJ2-3; D is uncertain. V was trimmed by 3 bases and J by 1 base, leaving 5 bases between them. The CDR3 sequence is 13 residues long. Per the germline V gene, CDR1 is SEHNR and CDR2 is FQNEAQ (reference sequence). CDR3 coding DNA: TGTGCCAGCAGCTTGGACGGCACAGATACGCAGTATTTT. Encoded protein: CASSLDGTDTQYF.

Note on this clonotype: A much larger clonotype is one base distant, so this may be a read error. This chain links TRBV5-5 with TRBJ2-5; D tentatively reads TRBD1 or TRBD2 (5 bases each). The J call may be mistaken, given a closer DNA end match to TRBJ2-1. CDR1 and CDR2 from the germline V gene are SGHKS and YYEKEE (reference sequence). This CDR3 region has 12 residues. The DNA for the CDR3 is TGTGCCAGCAGCTTTATGGGGGAGACCCAGTTCTTC. Translated, it gives CASSFMGETQFF.